The clone carrying this TCR beta chain was found many times. This sample was taken from a study of T cells after yellow fever vaccination. One entry per CDR3 protein, called by TCRdb with MiXCR from the 5' RACE reads. Of around 320,000 distinct CDR3 sequences in the sample, about 4.5% were seen once. The sample was PBMCs, taken 15 days after the yellow fever booster vaccination. The receptor was isolated from a man in his late teens or twenties who received the YFV17D yellow fever vaccine.

In nucleotides, the CDR3 is TGTGCCAGCAGCTTAGCGTCTAGAGTTTTGGGCACTGAAGCTTTCTTT. Encoded protein: CASSLASRVLGTEAFF. The chain carries TRBV7-6 and TRBJ1-1; D not resolved. Looked up from germline, CDR1 is SGHVS and CDR2 is FNYEAQ. The CDR3 covers 16 residues. The germline V and J ends were trimmed by 0 bases and 4 bases, with 15 bases remaining between them.